This TCR beta chain was found in a study of blood T cell repertoires in COVID-19. Study processing details: Estimates of nucleated cell counts were drawn from the amplification of reference gene primers. Sequenced by immunoSEQ multiplex PCR; TCRdb stores in-frame clones only, minus some. V and J calls and clone size are those listed in that table; D and trimming were worked out from the DNA. The sample records roughly 260,000 clones, 80% to 95% being singletons. Germline CDR1 reads SGHNT; CDR2 reads YENEEA. This CDR3 has 17 amino acids. The V gene end was trimmed by 3 bases and the J gene end by 9 bases; junction bases not matched to a gene: 20.

This receptor was taken from a person between 18 and 30 years old with COVID-19, enrolled during active disease. Sequencing used peripheral blood. V is TRBV11-3 and J is TRBJ2-7, with 7 bases fitting TRBD2. The CDR3: CASSFPSRLARRGGQYF. The CDR3 nucleotides read TGTGCCAGCAGCTTCCCATCCCGACTAGCTCGAAGAGGCGGGCAGTACTTC.